What follows are 8 T cell receptor beta chains derived from one specimen sequenced in a study of blood T cell repertoires in COVID-19 (dated by TCRdb to the early 2020s). Libraries came from the immunoSEQ multiplex PCR assay. Not all clones reach the TCRdb copy of this immuneACCESS table, which keeps in-frame sequences only. Checked studies attribute under half of the gap to unresolved V genes and leave the rest unexplained. Counted in this sample were roughly 260,000 clones; roughly 84% of them appeared once. The ten largest clones take up about 4% of the sample. Material: peripheral blood. The receptors were gathered from a woman between 35 and 50 years old with active or convalescent COVID-19.

This clone was counted a few times. The rearrangement uses TRBV27 and TRBJ1-2; D call uncertain. CDR1 and CDR2 from the germline V gene are MNHEY and SMNVEV (reference sequence). The CDR3 runs 13 residues. V was pared by 3 bases and J by 8 bases, with 13 bases between. The CDR3 region is CASSFTGVSGYTF. The CDR3, as DNA: TGTGCCAGCAGTTTCACGGGAGTCTCCGGCTACACCTTC.

This chain uses TRBV6-4 with TRBJ2-1, with 11 bases matching TRBD2. Germline V CDR1 and CDR2: MRHNA, SNTAGT. The V segment lost 6 bases and the J segment 4 bases; nucleotides outside the gene matches: 5. The CDR3 is 15 amino acids. CDR3 DNA sequence: TGTGCCAGCAGCGTTGGGACTAGCGGTTACAATGAGCAGTTCTTC. Protein product: CASSVGTSGYNEQFF.

V usage is TRBV14 and J usage is TRBJ2-7, with D possibly TRBD1 on 6 matching bases. Trimming removed 4 bases from V and 4 bases from J, with 20 bases in between. CDR1 is SGHDN, CDR2 FVKESK, per germline. CDR3 length: 16 amino acids. CDR3 in amino acids: CASSLGPGALGYEQYF. CDR3 sequence (DNA): TGTGCCAGCAGCCTGGGGCCAGGGGCCTTGGGGTACGAGCAGTACTTC.

The CDR3 loop reads CASSQWLQGAGDTQYF. The CDR3 nucleotides read TGTGCCAGCAGCCAGTGGTTACAGGGGGCGGGAGATACGCAGTATTTT. The rearrangement joins TRBV3-1 (or the pseudogene TRBV3-2) to TRBJ2-3; TRBD1 matches at 9 bases. This CDR3 contains 16 residues. The V segment lost 3 bases and the J segment 5 bases; nucleotides outside the gene matches: 9. Germline CDR1 and CDR2: LGHDT and YNNKEL (reference sequence).

This clone showed up just a few times. The J gene is TRBJ1-4, the V gene TRBV5-1, with D perhaps matching TRBD1 (6 bases). V was trimmed by 5 bases and J by 8 bases, leaving 13 bases between them. The germline V gene encodes CDR1 SGHRS and CDR2 YFSETQ. The CDR3 has 13 residues. CDR3 residues: CASRDQGPEKLFF. CDR3 bases: TGCGCCAGCAGAGACCAGGGGCCCGAAAAACTGTTTTTT.

This clone was picked up a small number of times. This chain joins TRBV30 and TRBJ2-5; D unclear. V lost 0 bases and J 2 bases, leaving 7 bases between the germline ends. Germline V gene sequence: CDR1 GTSNPN, CDR2 SVGIG (reference sequence). The CDR3 is 13 residues long. The CDR3 sequence is CAWSVHRQETQYF. The CDR3, as DNA: TGTGCCTGGAGTGTCCATCGGCAAGAGACCCAGTACTTC.

This clone was seen a few times. The chain couples TRBV7-2 to TRBJ2-7; 9 bases line up with TRBD1. The CDR3 is made up of 13 amino acids. Germline loops: CDR1 SGHTA, CDR2 FQGNSA. Trimming cost V 4 bases and J 4 bases; bases outside gene matches: 2. CDR3 in amino acids: CASSWDRAYEQYV. CDR3 sequence (DNA): TGTGCCAGCAGCTGGGACAGGGCGTACGAGCAGTACGTC.

This clone was observed once. This chain joins TRBV4-1 and TRBJ2-1; tentative D call: TRBD2 (5 bases). In germline, CDR1 is MGHRA, CDR2 YSYEKL. The germline V and J ends were trimmed by 0 bases and 6 bases, with 15 bases remaining between them. This CDR3 contains 16 residues. The CDR3 loop reads CASSQDSPLASNEQFF. In DNA form, the CDR3 reads TGCGCCAGCAGCCAAGATTCGCCCCTAGCCAGCAATGAGCAGTTCTTC.